This TCR beta chain was found in a study of identifying expanded T cells in peripheral blood (dated by TCRdb to about 2019). Background on the whole study: Technical replicates were generated by sequencing separate aliquots of the same genomic DNA pool, and four replicates were compared pairwise. Study-wide conclusions, independent of this receptor: About 1.2 differentially abundant clones were flagged by the binomial model between technical replicates, whereas about 15 and 19 were flagged over about two weeks and four weeks, respectively. The authors expected biological variance in healthy repertoires might increase further over much longer intervals such as months to years. Across all healthy donors, variance in clone template counts between approximately two-week samples was found to increase significantly with total template count. The beta-binomial model significantly reduced the number of clones called differentially abundant and the false-positive rate across all healthy-donor time intervals.

No immune events such as infections were documented for the healthy donors during the collection period. To calibrate time-dependent variance in a beta-binomial model of T-cell clone differential abundance, blood repertoires from healthy donors were used as a training cohort. The training cohort comprised some 10 healthy donors, 3 female and 7 male. On average the donors were approximately 40 years old, and their ages spanned about 25 to 64 years. Obtained from a commercial supplier, whole blood was collected from each healthy donor at three time points set around 14 days apart. For immunosequencing, genomic DNA was extracted from unsorted whole blood. The CDR3 measures 15 amino acids from cysteine to phenylalanine. Here the CDR3 DNA is all that survives: 45 bases in frame from base 1. V loses 0 bases, J loses 4 bases, and the germline ends lie 15 bases apart. Sequences SQVTM (CDR1) and ANQGSEA (CDR2) are obtained from the germline V gene.

A remark on this clone: The specificity of this receptor is unknown. Base qualities were left out, and no much larger clone turns up one base away.

TCRbeta CDR3 regions were profiled with the immunoSEQ Assay using bias-controlled multiplex PCR amplification of genomic DNA. The published analysis was carried out like this. The absolute abundance of each unique TCRbeta CDR3 region was quantified after sequences were collapsed and filtered. Differential abundance was tested with a binomial (Fisher-equivalent) model and with a beta-binomial model adding time-dependent variance fitted from healthy donors. Any clone with fewer than 5 combined templates was excluded, and a clone was called differentially abundant if its Benjamini-Hochberg FDR was below 0.01. Using the form v = (b*log(k)+a)^2, the beta-binomial variance was modeled as a function of the total template count across the two samples. The immuneACCESS repertoire file appears here via TCRdb, limited to in-frame rearrangements. These files lack a portion of the clones; in checked studies, under half of the deficit traces to unresolved V genes, and the cause of the others is not known. V and J calls and clone size are those listed in that table; D and trimming were worked out from the DNA. Across this sample there are more than 95,000 clones, with about four fifths seen only once. Approximately 3% of the sample goes to the ten largest clones.

This chain is built from TRBV29-1 and TRBJ1-2, and possibly TRBD1, on 6 matching bases. What was sequenced was blood. This sequence was found in a person aged 18 to 75 in good health. The CDR3 reads CSVEESRTASYGYTF. The nucleotide sequence is TGCAGCGTTGAAGAGTCCCGGACAGCGAGCTATGGCTACACCTTC.